This T cell receptor (beta chain) was captured by sequencing in a study of OX40 agonist ivuxolimab in advanced cancers. Overall study: It was ivuxolimab, an agonistic anti-OX40 (CD134) antibody, that patients were treated with. Of mixed ages from about 20 to 85 and averaging about 60 years, the group was almost 85% male. Findings of the study overall: At 0.1 to 3.0 mg/kg, CD4+ and CD8+ blood T cells expanded clonally by week 6.

Sequenced by immunoSEQ multiplex PCR; TCRdb stores in-frame clones only, minus some. The table has about 80,000 clones, more than 80% seen once; the top ten hold around 4.8%. A note on this clone: Its antigen remains unknown.

Sample: CD4+ or CD8+ T cells sorted from blood, taken in a trial of the OX40 agonist ivuxolimab. The receptor comes from an adult with an advanced solid tumor such as melanoma, head and neck, liver or kidney cancer.

CDR3 loop: CASSYYMYQETQYF. In DNA, the CDR3 is TGTGCCAGCAGCTACTATATGTACCAAGAGACCCAGTACTTC. The V and J genes are TRBV7-2 and TRBJ2-5; no clear D. This CDR3 spans 14 amino acids. The germline V gene encodes CDR1 SGHTA and CDR2 FQGNSA. With 4 bases removed from V and 0 bases from J, the gap between germline ends came to 9 bases.